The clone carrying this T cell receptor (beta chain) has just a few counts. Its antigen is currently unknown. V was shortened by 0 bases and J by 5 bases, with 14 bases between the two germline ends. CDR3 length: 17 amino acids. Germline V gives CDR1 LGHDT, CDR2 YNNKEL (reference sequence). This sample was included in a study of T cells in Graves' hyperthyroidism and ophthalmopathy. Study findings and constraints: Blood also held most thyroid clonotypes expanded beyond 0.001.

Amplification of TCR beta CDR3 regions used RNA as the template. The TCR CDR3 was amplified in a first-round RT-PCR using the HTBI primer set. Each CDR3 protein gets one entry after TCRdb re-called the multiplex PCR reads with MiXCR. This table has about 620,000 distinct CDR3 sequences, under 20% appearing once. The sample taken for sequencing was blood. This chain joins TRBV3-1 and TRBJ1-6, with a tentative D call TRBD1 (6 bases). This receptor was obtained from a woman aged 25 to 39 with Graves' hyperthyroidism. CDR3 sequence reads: CASSQDPPGHDNSPLHF. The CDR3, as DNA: TGTGCCAGCAGCCAAGATCCCCCGGGACACGATAATTCACCCCTCCACTTT.